This paragraph reports one TCR beta chain. Original processing notes: From reference gene primer amplification, estimates of nucleated cell counts were derived. Clones were read by immunoSEQ multiplex PCR, and TCRdb kept only the in-frame ones, dropping some. V and J calls and clone size follow that table, whereas D and trimming were derived from the DNA. The sample lists roughly 100,000 clones, roughly 79% occurring once. This sample is drawn from a study of blood T cell repertoires in COVID-19. Study-wide context: Nucleic acid was either cDNA or gDNA, and it came from T cells, B-cell-depleted T cells, or PBMCs.

The Seattle site enrolled patients during active infection and followed them longitudinally. Trimming pared 6 bases from V and 4 bases from J, leaving 16 bases between. This CDR3 contains 15 residues. The germline V gene has CDR1 MNHEY and CDR2 SVGAGI. The clonotype was recovered from an elderly man with COVID-19, enrolled during active disease. The sample taken for sequencing was peripheral blood. This sequence joins TRBV6-5 and TRBJ1-3; weak D call: TRBD1 (6 bases). The CDR3 reads CASRRTGTGGNTIYF. CDR3 in DNA: TGTGCCAGCAGACGAACAGGGACGGGAGGAAACACCATATATTTT.